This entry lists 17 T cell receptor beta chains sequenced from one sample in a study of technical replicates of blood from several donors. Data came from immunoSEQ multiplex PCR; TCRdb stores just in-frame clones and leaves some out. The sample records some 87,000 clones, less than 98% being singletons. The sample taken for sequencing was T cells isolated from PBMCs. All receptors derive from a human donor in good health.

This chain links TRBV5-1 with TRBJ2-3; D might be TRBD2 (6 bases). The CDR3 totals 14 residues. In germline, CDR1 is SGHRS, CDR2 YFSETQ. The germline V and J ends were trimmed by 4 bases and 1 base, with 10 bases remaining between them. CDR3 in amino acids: CASSPQRGTDTQYF. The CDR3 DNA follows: TGCGCCAGCAGCCCCCAGCGGGGCACAGATACGCAGTATTTT.

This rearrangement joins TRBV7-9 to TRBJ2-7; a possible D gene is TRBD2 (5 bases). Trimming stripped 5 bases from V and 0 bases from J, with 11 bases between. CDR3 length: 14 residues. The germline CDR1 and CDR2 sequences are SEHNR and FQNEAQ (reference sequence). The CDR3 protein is CASSQGLSSYEQYF. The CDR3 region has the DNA TGTGCCAGCAGCCAAGGACTGAGCTCCTACGAGCAGTACTTC.

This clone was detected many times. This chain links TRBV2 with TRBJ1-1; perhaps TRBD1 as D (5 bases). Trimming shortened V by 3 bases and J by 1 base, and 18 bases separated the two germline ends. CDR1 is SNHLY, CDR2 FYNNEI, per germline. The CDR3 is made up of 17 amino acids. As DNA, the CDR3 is TGTGCCAGCAGTGAGGAACTTCTGAAGGGGCAGAACACTGAAGCTTTCTTT. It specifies CASSEELLKGQNTEAFF.

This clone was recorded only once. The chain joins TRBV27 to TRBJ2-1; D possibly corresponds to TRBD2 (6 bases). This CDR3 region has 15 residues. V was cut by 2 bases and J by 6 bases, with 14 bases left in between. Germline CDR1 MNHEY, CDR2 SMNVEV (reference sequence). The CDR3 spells CASSLNGRHTNEQFF. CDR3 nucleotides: TGTGCCAGCAGTTTAAACGGGAGACATACCAATGAGCAGTTCTTC.

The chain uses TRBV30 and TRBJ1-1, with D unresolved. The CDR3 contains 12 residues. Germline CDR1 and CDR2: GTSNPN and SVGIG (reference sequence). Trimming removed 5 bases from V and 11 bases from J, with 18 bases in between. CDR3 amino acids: CAWETPGGSAFF. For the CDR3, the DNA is TGTGCCTGGGAAACCCCGGGAGGAAGTGCTTTCTTT.

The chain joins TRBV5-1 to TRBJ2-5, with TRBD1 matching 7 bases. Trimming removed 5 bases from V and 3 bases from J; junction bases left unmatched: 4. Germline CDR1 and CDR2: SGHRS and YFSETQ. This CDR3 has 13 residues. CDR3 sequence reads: CASRSTGEETQYF. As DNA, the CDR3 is TGCGCCAGCAGGTCCACAGGGGAAGAGACCCAGTACTTC.

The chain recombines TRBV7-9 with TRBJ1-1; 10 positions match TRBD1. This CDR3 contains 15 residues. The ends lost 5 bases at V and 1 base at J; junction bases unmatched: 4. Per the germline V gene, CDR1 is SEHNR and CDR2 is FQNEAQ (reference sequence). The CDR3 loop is CASSIGDRGNTEAFF. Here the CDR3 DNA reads TGTGCCAGCAGCATAGGGGACAGGGGGAACACTGAAGCTTTCTTT.

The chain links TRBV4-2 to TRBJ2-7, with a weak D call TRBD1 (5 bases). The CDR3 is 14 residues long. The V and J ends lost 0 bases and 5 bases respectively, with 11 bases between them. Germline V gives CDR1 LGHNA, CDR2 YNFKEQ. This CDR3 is CASSQENSRDEQYF. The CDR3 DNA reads TGTGCCAGCAGCCAAGAGAATAGCAGGGACGAGCAGTACTTC.

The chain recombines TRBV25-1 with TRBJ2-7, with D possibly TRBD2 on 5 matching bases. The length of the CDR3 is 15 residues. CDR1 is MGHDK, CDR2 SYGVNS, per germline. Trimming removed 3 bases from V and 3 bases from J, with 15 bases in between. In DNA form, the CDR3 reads TGTGCCAGCAGTGATTTCAACCGAGGGATCTACGAGCAGTACTTC. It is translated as CASSDFNRGIYEQYF.

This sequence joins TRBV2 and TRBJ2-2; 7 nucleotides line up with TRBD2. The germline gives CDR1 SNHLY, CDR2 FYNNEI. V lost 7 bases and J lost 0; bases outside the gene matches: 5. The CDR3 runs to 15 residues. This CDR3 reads CASKLAASNTGELFF. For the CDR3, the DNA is TGTGCCAGCAAGCTAGCGGCCTCGAACACCGGGGAGCTGTTTTTT.

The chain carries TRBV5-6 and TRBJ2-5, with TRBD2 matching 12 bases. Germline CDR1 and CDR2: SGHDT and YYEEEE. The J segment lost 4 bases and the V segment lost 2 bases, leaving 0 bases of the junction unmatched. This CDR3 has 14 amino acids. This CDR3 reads CASSLLAGGETQYF. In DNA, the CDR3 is TGTGCCAGCAGCTTACTAGCGGGGGGAGAGACCCAGTACTTC.

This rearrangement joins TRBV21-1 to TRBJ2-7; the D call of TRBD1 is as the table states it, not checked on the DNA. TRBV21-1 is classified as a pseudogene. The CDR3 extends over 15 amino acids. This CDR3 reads CASSTLGTATYEQYF. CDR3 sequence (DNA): TGTGCCAGCAGCACCCTAGGGACAGCCACCTACGAGCAGTACTTC.

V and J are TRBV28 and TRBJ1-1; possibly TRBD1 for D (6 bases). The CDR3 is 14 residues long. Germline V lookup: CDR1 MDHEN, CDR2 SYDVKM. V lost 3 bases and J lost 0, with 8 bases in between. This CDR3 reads CASSFGTLNTEAFF. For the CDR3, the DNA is TGTGCCAGCAGTTTTGGGACACTGAACACTGAAGCTTTCTTT. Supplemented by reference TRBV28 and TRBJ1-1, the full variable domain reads DVKVTQSSRYLVKRTGEKVFLECVQDMDHENMFWYRQDPGLGLRLIYFSYDVKMKEKGDIPEGYSVSREKKERFSLILESASTNQTSMYLCASSFGTLNTEAFFGQGTRLTVV.

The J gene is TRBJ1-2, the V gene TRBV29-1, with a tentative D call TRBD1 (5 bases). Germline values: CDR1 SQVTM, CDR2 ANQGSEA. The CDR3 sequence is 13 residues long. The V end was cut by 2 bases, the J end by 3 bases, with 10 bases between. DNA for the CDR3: TGCAGCGTTGAAAGTCCCAGGGACTATGGCTACACCTTC. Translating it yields CSVESPRDYGYTF.

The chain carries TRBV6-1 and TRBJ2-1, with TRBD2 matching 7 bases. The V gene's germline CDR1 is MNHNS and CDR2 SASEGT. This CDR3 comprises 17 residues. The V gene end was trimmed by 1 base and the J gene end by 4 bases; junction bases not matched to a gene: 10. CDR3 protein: CASSEGSRLAEYNEQFF. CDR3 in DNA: TGTGCCAGCAGTGAAGGGTCTAGGCTAGCGGAATACAATGAGCAGTTCTTC.

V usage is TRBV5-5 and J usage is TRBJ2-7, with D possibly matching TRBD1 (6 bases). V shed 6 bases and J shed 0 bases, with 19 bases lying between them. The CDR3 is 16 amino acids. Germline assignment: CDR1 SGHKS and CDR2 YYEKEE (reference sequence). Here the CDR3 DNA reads TGTGCCAGCACCCTAAGGGACCGGACAGTCTCCTACGAGCAGTACTTC. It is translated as CASTLRDRTVSYEQYF.

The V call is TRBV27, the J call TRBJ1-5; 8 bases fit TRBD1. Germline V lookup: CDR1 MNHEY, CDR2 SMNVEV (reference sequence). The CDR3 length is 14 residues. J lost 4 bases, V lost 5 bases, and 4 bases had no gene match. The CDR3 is CASSQQGENQPQHF. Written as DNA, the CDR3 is TGTGCCAGCAGTCAACAGGGGGAAAATCAGCCCCAGCATTTT.